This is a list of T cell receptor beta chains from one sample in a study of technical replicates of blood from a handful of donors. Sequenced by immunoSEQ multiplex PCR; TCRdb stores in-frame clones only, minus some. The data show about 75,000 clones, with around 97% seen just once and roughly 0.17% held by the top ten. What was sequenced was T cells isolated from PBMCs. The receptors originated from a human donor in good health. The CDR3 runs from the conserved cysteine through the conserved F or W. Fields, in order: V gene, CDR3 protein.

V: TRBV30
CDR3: CAWSRESNYGYTF

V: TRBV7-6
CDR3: CASSSPKEIRDREANGAFF

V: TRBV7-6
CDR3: CASSLSGGEPSEQYF

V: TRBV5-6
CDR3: CASSFTTGTGGTF

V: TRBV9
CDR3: CASSFSGGSNTEAFF

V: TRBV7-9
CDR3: CASSLESGRGYTF

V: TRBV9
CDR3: CASSVETTGVGEQFF

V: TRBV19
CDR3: CASRSTSDPDTQYF

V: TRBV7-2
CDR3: CASSLDSYAGGRETQYF

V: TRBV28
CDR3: CASSSWTGLSYQPQHF

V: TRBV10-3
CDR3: CAISESSGITDTQYF

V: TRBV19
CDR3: CASSIRQGMMQPQHF

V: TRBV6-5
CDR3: CASSPGYTYNEQFF

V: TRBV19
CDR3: CASSFGTGNTEAFF

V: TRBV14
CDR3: CASSQGSGLYNEQFF

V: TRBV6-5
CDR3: CASSYMRGEQFF

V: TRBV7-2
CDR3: CASSLAVARNYGYTF

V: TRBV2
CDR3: CATEGTSGSTDTQYF

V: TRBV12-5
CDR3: CASDRGSYNEQFF

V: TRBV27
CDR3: CASSGRTGVEKLFF

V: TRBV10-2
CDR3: CASSESITGSRSGNTIYF

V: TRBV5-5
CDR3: CASSLLGVGEDYGYTF

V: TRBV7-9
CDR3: CASSFILAGGETQYF

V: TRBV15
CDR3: CATSRGGQYGYTF

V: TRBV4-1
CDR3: CASSQDDGSGVEQYF

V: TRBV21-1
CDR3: CASSKEQHNQPQHF

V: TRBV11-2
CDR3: CASSLWGGTDTQYF

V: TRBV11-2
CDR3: CASSWDSSPLHF

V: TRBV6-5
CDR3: CASSGGYGYTF

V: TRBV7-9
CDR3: CASSRKDDSPYEQYF

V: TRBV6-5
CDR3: CASSYRGTGGGEQFF

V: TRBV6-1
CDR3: CASSVGVNEKLFF

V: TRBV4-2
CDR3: CASSPDRLEKLFF

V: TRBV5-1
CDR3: CASSWTGDLDQPQHF

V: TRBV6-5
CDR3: CASSYSNGADTQYF

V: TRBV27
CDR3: CASSLLSLAGSYEQYF

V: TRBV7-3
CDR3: CASSPSGDTGELFF

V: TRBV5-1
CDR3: CASSLPPGTGDTEAFF

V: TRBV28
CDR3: CASSGITYGYTF

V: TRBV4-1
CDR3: CASSQGISTDRDVRGKLFF

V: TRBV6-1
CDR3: CASKREAWETQYF

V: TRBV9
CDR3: CASSVFGTGVVNTEAFF

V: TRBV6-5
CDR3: CASSPPSGYNSPLHF

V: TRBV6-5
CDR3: CASRTGMNTEAFF

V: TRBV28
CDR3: CASSLSGGEVQHF

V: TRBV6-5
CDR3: CASSRQGARGNIQYF

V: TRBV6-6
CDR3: CASSSDRLTTDTQYF

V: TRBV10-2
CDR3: CASTDRVYEQYF

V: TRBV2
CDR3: CASRKQGVGGYEQYF

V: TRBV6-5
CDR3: CASSEVEPQHF

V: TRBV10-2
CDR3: CASTRDSEQYF

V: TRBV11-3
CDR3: CASSDMTEKQETQYF

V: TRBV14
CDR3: CASSNTVLPYEQYF

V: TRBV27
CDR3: CASSSDFGQNFYEQYF

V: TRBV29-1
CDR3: CSGGIHEQYF

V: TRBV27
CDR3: CASSLLGPQGPTYEQYF

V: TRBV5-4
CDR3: CASSLDQGATEAFF